Listed here are 22 T cell receptor beta chains from one sample, sequenced in a study of blood T cells in healthy people across ages. A second PCR, run for roughly 7 to 11 cycles, used a sample-barcoded 5' primer plus a J-beta primer mix. TCRdb fed the 5' RACE reads into MiXCR, producing one record per CDR3 protein. The data show about 1.4 million distinct CDR3 sequences, approximately 63% seen once. The sample taken for sequencing was blood. Receptors originate from a man younger than 35 in good health.

This chain links TRBV6-5 with TRBJ2-2; the match to TRBD1 covers 12 bases. The CDR3 totals 18 residues. Germline lookup yields CDR1 MNHEY and CDR2 SVGAGI. The junction had 13 bases not matched to a gene; V was cut back by 7 bases and J by 4 bases. Here the CDR3 DNA reads TGTGCCAGCACCTACTTCCCGGGACAGGGGGCCGGCACCGGGGAGCTGTTTTTT. Translated: CASTYFPGQGAGTGELFF.

This clonotype occurred a few times. The rearrangement links TRBV4-1 to TRBJ2-1; 8 positions agree with TRBD1. Trimming took 3 bases from V and 6 from J; bases not matched to a gene: 7. Germline loops: CDR1 MGHRA, CDR2 YSYEKL. CDR3 size: 15 residues. CDR3 in DNA: TGCGCCAGCAGCCATGGACAGGGTATTGGCAATGAGCAGTTCTTC. Protein sequence: CASSHGQGIGNEQFF.

This clonotype was seen a handful of times. The rearrangement joins TRBV4-1 to TRBJ2-7; 11 bases agree with TRBD2. Germline CDR1 reads MGHRA; CDR2 reads YSYEKL. V shed 4 bases, J shed 0 bases, and the junction held 5 bases outside the gene matches. This CDR3 spans 16 amino acids. CDR3 loop: CASSRIAGGSSYEQYF. DNA of the CDR3: TGCGCCAGCAGCCGGATAGCGGGAGGGAGCTCCTACGAGCAGTACTTC.

The chain couples TRBV4-2 to TRBJ2-7, with D tentatively TRBD2 (6 bases). Trimming removed 3 bases at V and 1 base at J, with 16 bases between. CDR3 length: 16 amino acids. Germline lookup yields CDR1 LGHNA and CDR2 YNFKEQ. The CDR3 DNA reads TGTGCCAGCAGCCACGCCTCCGGGACTCTTTCCTACGAGCAGTACTTC. Its translation: CASSHASGTLSYEQYF.

This clonotype was observed a handful of times. This chain uses TRBV25-1 with TRBJ2-1; 9 bases match TRBD2. The CDR3 sequence is 15 residues long. CDR1 and CDR2 from the germline V gene are MGHDK and SYGVNS. V lost 3 bases, J lost 10 bases, and 10 bases stayed unmatched. The CDR3 DNA reads TGTGCCAGCAGTGACTCGAGGGGACTAGCATCCGAGCAGTTCTTC. It encodes CASSDSRGLASEQFF.

This clonotype turned up a few times. The J gene is TRBJ2-3, the V gene TRBV20-1, with 9 positions matching TRBD2. The CDR3 covers 18 residues. Looked up from germline, CDR1 is DFQATT and CDR2 is SNEGSKA (reference sequence). The ends lost 4 bases at V and 2 bases at J; junction bases unmatched: 16. Here the CDR3 reads CSATRGGLAHTYTDTQYF. The CDR3 DNA reads TGCAGTGCTACCCGGGGCGGACTAGCGCATACCTACACAGATACGCAGTATTTT.

The chain couples TRBV5-1 to TRBJ2-7; no reliable D call. The CDR3 covers 14 residues. V was shortened by 0 bases and J by 0 bases, with 7 bases between the two germline ends. Germline V gives CDR1 SGHRS, CDR2 YFSETQ. CDR3 region: CASSLDPNSYEQYF. As DNA, the CDR3 is TGCGCCAGCAGCTTGGATCCGAACTCCTACGAGCAGTACTTC.

This clonotype was observed many times. This rearrangement joins TRBV27 to TRBJ2-7; D is unresolved. Germline V lookup: CDR1 MNHEY, CDR2 SMNVEV (reference sequence). This CDR3 is 11 amino acids long. The germline V and J ends were trimmed by 5 bases and 2 bases, with 4 bases remaining between them. CDR3 in amino acids: CASSTPYEQYF. CDR3 bases: TGTGCCAGCAGTACCCCCTACGAGCAGTACTTC.

The chain combines TRBV5-1 with TRBJ2-3; D unclear. CDR1 and CDR2 from the germline V gene are SGHRS and YFSETQ. The CDR3 extends over 15 amino acids. V was shortened by 3 bases and J by 3 bases, with 14 bases between the two germline ends. The CDR3, as DNA: TGCGCCAGCAGCTCTCACCATTCAGGAACAGATACGCAGTATTTT. Its protein product is CASSSHHSGTDTQYF.

In this sample, this clonotype turned up a few times. This rearrangement joins TRBV6-1 to TRBJ2-5, with TRBD2 identical over 11 bases. Germline lookup yields CDR1 MNHNS and CDR2 SASEGT. This CDR3 has 17 residues. Trimming cost V 6 bases and J 5 bases; bases outside gene matches: 14. CDR3 coding DNA: TGTGCCAGCAGCTCTCTCCTCCCTAGCGGGAGGTTGGAGACCCAGTACTTC. Its translation is CASSSLLPSGRLETQYF.

J is TRBJ1-2 and V is TRBV12-3 or TRBV12-4; D is undetermined. The CDR3 is 13 residues long. Trimming removed 10 bases from V and 2 bases from J, with 14 bases in between. DNA of the CDR3: TGTGCCACATATCGGACGGCAAACTATGGCTACACCTTC. Translating gives CATYRTANYGYTF.

This clonotype was counted a few times. J is TRBJ2-1 and V is TRBV29-1; D possibly corresponds to TRBD2 (5 bases). V lost 3 bases and J lost 4, with 13 bases in between. The CDR3 sequence is 14 residues long. Germline CDR1 SQVTM, CDR2 ANQGSEA. CDR3 bases: TGCAGCGTTGAGTCCGGGATGCGGTACAATGAGCAGTTCTTC. This encodes CSVESGMRYNEQFF.

V gene TRBV18 combines with J gene TRBJ1-2; D is uncertain. Germline V CDR1 and CDR2: KGHSH, LQKENI. V was cut by 2 bases and J by 3 bases, with 7 bases left in between. The CDR3 length is 13 residues. This CDR3 reads CASSPLADYGYTF. The CDR3 nucleotides read TGTGCCAGCTCACCATTGGCAGACTATGGCTACACCTTC.

The chain has TRBV29-1 and TRBJ2-5, with TRBD2 matching over 7 bases. The CDR3 loop spans 14 amino acids. Germline values: CDR1 SQVTM, CDR2 ANQGSEA. V gave up 5 bases and J gave up 3 bases; unmatched junction bases: 9. DNA of the CDR3: TGCAGCGTTTCCTTATCGGGAGGAAAAGAGACCCAGTACTTC. It translates to CSVSLSGGKETQYF.

V gene TRBV27 combines with J gene TRBJ2-7; 9 positions agree with TRBD1. Germline V lookup: CDR1 MNHEY, CDR2 SMNVEV (reference sequence). The CDR3 extends over 15 amino acids. Losses at the gene ends were 6 bases for V and 5 bases for J; bases not matched to a gene: 11. CDR3 amino acids: CASSSPTGGNDEQYF. The CDR3 region has the DNA TGTGCCAGCAGCAGCCCGACAGGGGGTAATGACGAGCAGTACTTC.

The rearrangement uses TRBV9 and TRBJ2-2; D is ambiguous. V gave up 2 bases and J gave up 5 bases, with 10 bases separating them. The germline gives CDR1 SGDLS, CDR2 YYNGEE. The CDR3 covers 14 residues. The CDR3 loop is CASSVMEPTGELFF. As DNA, the CDR3 is TGTGCCAGCAGCGTTATGGAGCCAACCGGGGAGCTGTTTTTT.

This clonotype was detected only a few times. The rearrangement links TRBV29-1 to TRBJ2-1, with D perhaps being TRBD1 or TRBD2 (6 bases each). Germline CDR1 SQVTM, CDR2 ANQGSEA. The CDR3 covers 12 residues. V was trimmed by 6 bases and J by 13 bases, leaving 19 bases between them. CDR3 residues: CSVPGAGRDQFF. In nucleotides, the CDR3 is TGCAGCGTCCCGGGGGCGGGAAGAGACCAGTTCTTC.

This clonotype turned up a few times. The rearrangement uses TRBV11-2 and TRBJ2-1; D perhaps matches TRBD2 (6 bases). Germline CDR1 reads SGHAT; CDR2 reads FQNNGV. The CDR3 extends over 16 amino acids. Trimming left V 6 bases short and J 0 bases short, with 15 bases between. In DNA form, the CDR3 reads TGTGCCAGCAGTCATCCACGGGGGACCTCCTACAATGAGCAGTTCTTC. Translation: CASSHPRGTSYNEQFF.

The CDR3 sequence: CASSLGDRSSYNEQFF. The CDR3 region has the DNA TGCGCCAGCAGCTTGGGCGACAGGAGCTCCTACAATGAGCAGTTCTTC. V usage is TRBV5-1 and J usage is TRBJ2-1, with D maybe TRBD1 (6 bases). The CDR3 contains 16 residues. The V and J ends lost 0 bases and 0 bases respectively, with 10 bases between them. The germline gives CDR1 SGHRS, CDR2 YFSETQ.

The chain recombines TRBV6-6 with TRBJ1-1; TRBD1 might be the D (5 bases). This CDR3 has 14 amino acids. In germline, CDR1 is MNHNY, CDR2 SVGAGI (reference sequence). Trimming shortened V by 6 bases and J by 8 bases, and 19 bases separated the two germline ends. CDR3 sequence: CASSDGAGAGEAFF. CDR3 DNA sequence: TGTGCCAGCAGCGACGGTGCCGGGGCGGGGGAAGCTTTCTTT.

This chain connects TRBV7-8 to TRBJ1-2; a possible D gene is TRBD1 (5 bases). Trimming took 1 base from V and 5 from J, leaving 17 bases between them. Per germline, CDR1 SGHVS and CDR2 FQNEAQ. The CDR3 covers 16 residues. CDR3 sequence: CASSLGQPGGGYGYTF. For the CDR3, the DNA is TGTGCCAGCAGCTTAGGACAGCCCGGTGGGGGTTATGGCTACACCTTC.

The V call is TRBV4-3, the J call TRBJ1-2, with a possible D match to TRBD1 (6 bases). The CDR3 is made up of 15 amino acids. Germline assignment: CDR1 LGHNA and CDR2 YSLEER. The V end lost 1 base, the J end lost 3 bases, and 12 bases lay between the germline ends. The CDR3 coding sequence is TGCGCCAGCAGCCAAGCACAGGGTAGATACTATGGCTACACCTTC. Residues: CASSQAQGRYYGYTF.